The 25 T cell receptor beta chains given below trace back to one sample, sequenced in a study of neurological immune-mediated disorders. TCRdb analysed the 5' RACE reads with MiXCR anew, one entry per CDR3 protein. The table has tens of thousands of distinct CDR3 sequences, more than 5% seen once. What was sequenced was CD4+ T cells from blood. These receptors were obtained from a woman in her forties in good health.

This clonotype was seen ten or more times. The chain carries TRBV18 and TRBJ1-5, with D maybe TRBD1 (6 bases). This CDR3 contains 17 residues. Germline assignment: CDR1 KGHSH and CDR2 LQKENI. V lost 3 bases to trimming and J lost 1 base, with 16 bases between them. CDR3 amino acids: CASSPSPYRESNQPQHF. In nucleotides, the CDR3 is TGTGCCAGCTCACCCAGTCCCTACAGGGAGAGCAATCAGCCCCAGCATTTT.

This clonotype was observed at least ten times. The chain combines TRBV28 with TRBJ1-1; D unclear. Trimming stripped 3 bases from V and 8 bases from J, with 7 bases between. CDR3 size: 11 residues. The germline CDR1 and CDR2 sequences are MDHEN and SYDVKM. The CDR3 DNA is TGTGCCAGCAGTTTGTCCAGGGAAGCTTTCTTT. Protein sequence: CASSLSREAFF.

This clonotype was detected ten times or more. This rearrangement joins TRBV5-5 to TRBJ2-1, with D perhaps TRBD1 or TRBD2 (5 bases each). CDR3 length: 16 residues. V was cut by 0 bases and J by 0 bases, with 10 bases left in between. Germline assignment: CDR1 SGHKS and CDR2 YYEKEE (reference sequence). The CDR3 nucleotides read TGTGCCAGCAGCTTGGTGGGGGTCCACTCCTACAATGAGCAGTTCTTC. Its protein product is CASSLVGVHSYNEQFF.

This clonotype was picked up many times. The chain combines TRBV6-1 with TRBJ1-5, with D perhaps matching TRBD1 (5 bases). V was clipped by 0 bases and J by 16 bases, with 10 bases between them. Germline values: CDR1 MNHNS, CDR2 SASEGT. The CDR3 spans 11 residues. In DNA form, the CDR3 reads TGTGCCAGCAGTGAAGCAGGGGCAAACCATTTT. It codes for CASSEAGANHF.

In its sample, this clonotype was seen many times. The V gene is TRBV5-1, the J gene TRBJ2-3; 9 bases match TRBD2. This CDR3 is built from 14 residues. The ends lost 4 bases at V and 3 bases at J; junction bases unmatched: 3. CDR1 SGHRS and CDR2 YFSETQ come from the germline V gene. CDR3 bases: TGCGCCAGCAGCCAGGGACTAGCAACAGATACGCAGTATTTT. As protein: CASSQGLATDTQYF.

There are many counts of this clonotype. This chain joins TRBV28 and TRBJ1-1; D possibly corresponds to TRBD1 (6 bases). The germline V and J ends were trimmed by 6 bases and 4 bases, with 15 bases remaining between them. The germline V gene has CDR1 MDHEN and CDR2 SYDVKM. This CDR3 has 14 amino acids. CDR3 loop: CASRTGRWGTEAFF. The DNA for the CDR3 is TGTGCCAGCAGGACAGGTCGTTGGGGCACTGAAGCTTTCTTT.

This clonotype was detected ten times or more. The DNA of the CDR3 is TGTGCCAGCAGTAGGGACCACGGGAGGGAGCAGTTCTTC. Translation: CASSRDHGREQFF. The V call is TRBV6-6, the J call TRBJ2-1, with TRBD2 matching 7 bases. Trimming at V came to 5 bases and at J to 10 bases, leaving 8 bases not matched to a gene. The CDR3 is 13 amino acids. Looked up from germline, CDR1 is MNHNY and CDR2 is SVGAGI (reference sequence).

This clonotype has ten or more counts. The V and J genes are TRBV25-1 and TRBJ1-4; possible D gene TRBD1, 6 bases. The V gene lost 3 bases and the J gene lost 11 bases, with 13 bases spanning the gap. The length of the CDR3 is 13 residues. Germline V CDR1 and CDR2: MGHDK, SYGVNS. DNA of the CDR3: TGTGCCAGCAGTGACGGGGGGCTGAGGAAACTGTTTTTT. Amino acids: CASSDGGLRKLFF.

At least ten counts were recorded for this clonotype. This CDR3 is CASSQRGDRRGEKLFF. In DNA form, the CDR3 reads TGTGCCAGCAGCCAAAGAGGGGACAGGCGGGGAGAAAAACTGTTTTTT. The V gene is TRBV14, the J gene TRBJ1-4; 8 positions match TRBD1. CDR3 length: 16 residues. Trimming took 2 bases from V and 8 from J; bases not matched to a gene: 10. Germline V gene data show CDR1 as SGHDN and CDR2 as FVKESK.

The chain recombines TRBV4-2 with TRBJ1-2, with a tentative D call TRBD1 (5 bases). V lost 2 bases and J lost 2, with 9 bases in between. Germline-derived CDR1 and CDR2 are LGHNA and YNFKEQ. CDR3 size: 14 residues. The CDR3, as DNA: TGTGCCAGCAGCCAAATAGGGGTGAACTATGGCTACACCTTC. It specifies CASSQIGVNYGYTF.

This clonotype was seen ten or more times. The chain carries TRBV7-8 and TRBJ2-3; the D gene is possibly TRBD2 (5 bases). V gave up 5 bases and J gave up 2 bases, with 14 bases separating them. The CDR3 has 15 amino acids. CDR1 is SGHVS and CDR2 is FQNEAQ in the germline V gene. CDR3 region: CASSLQWEHTDTQYF. The DNA for the CDR3 is TGTGCCAGCAGCCTCCAGTGGGAGCACACAGATACGCAGTATTTT.

The table lists this clonotype with many counts. The gene calls are TRBV9 and TRBJ2-7, with a tentative D call TRBD2 (7 bases). The ends were cut back, 0 bases at V and 2 bases at J, with 18 bases in the middle. Germline V lookup: CDR1 SGDLS, CDR2 YYNGEE. The CDR3 covers 17 residues. The CDR3 loop is CASSVGFGRGAAYEQYF. CDR3 bases: TGTGCCAGCAGCGTAGGGTTCGGCCGGGGGGCCGCCTACGAGCAGTACTTC. The whole variable domain, remainder taken from reference TRBV9 and TRBJ2-7, is DSGVTQTPKHLITATGQRVTLRCSPRSGDLSVYWYQQSLDQGLQFLIQYYNGEERAKGNILERFSAQQFPDLHSELNLSSLELGDSALYFCASSVGFGRGAAYEQYFGPGTRLTVT.

This clonotype was seen many times. The chain carries TRBV6-2 or TRBV6-3 and TRBJ1-5; a weak D match, TRBD1 (5 bases). CDR1 is MNHEY, CDR2 SVGEGT, per germline. With 7 bases removed from V and 5 bases from J, the gap between germline ends came to 9 bases. The CDR3 loop spans 12 amino acids. The CDR3 region has the DNA TGTGCCAGCACCGGGGGGTATCAGCCCCAGCATTTT. Its translation is CASTGGYQPQHF.

Ten or more counts support this clonotype. J is TRBJ1-3 and V is TRBV12-3 or TRBV12-4; D is possibly TRBD1 (5 bases). The CDR3 runs to 12 residues. The germline V and J ends were trimmed by 2 bases and 8 bases, with 7 bases remaining between them. The CDR3 is CASSLRGDTIYF. The CDR3, as DNA: TGTGCCAGCAGTTTAAGGGGTGACACCATATATTTT.

This clonotype was detected ten times or more. The V call is TRBV6-2 or TRBV6-3, the J call TRBJ2-1, with D perhaps matching TRBD2 (6 bases). The CDR3 runs to 12 residues. With 4 bases removed from V and 8 bases from J, the gap between germline ends came to 9 bases. CDR1 MNHEY and CDR2 SVGEGT come from the germline V gene. CDR3 coding DNA: TGTGCCAGCAGTTGGGGGGTGTATGAGCAGTTCTTC. It encodes CASSWGVYEQFF.

This clonotype was counted at least ten times. The V call is TRBV20-1, the J call TRBJ2-1; perhaps TRBD2 as D (5 bases). The V gene's germline CDR1 is DFQATT and CDR2 SNEGSKA (reference sequence). The CDR3 extends over 12 amino acids. V was clipped by 4 bases and J by 10 bases, with 14 bases between them. The chain's CDR3 is CSATITSWEQFF. The DNA for the CDR3 is TGCAGTGCTACGATCACTAGTTGGGAGCAGTTCTTC.

This clonotype was recorded at least ten times. This chain connects TRBV7-2 to TRBJ2-7; 9 bases map to TRBD1. The CDR3 has 15 amino acids. V lost 1 base to trimming and J lost 0 bases; unmatched junction nucleotides: 1. The germline CDR1 and CDR2 sequences are SGHTA and FQGNSA. The CDR3 DNA sequence: TGTGCCAGCAGCTTAGAACAGGGGGCCTCCTACGAGCAGTACTTC. Translating it yields CASSLEQGASYEQYF.

This clonotype has ten or more counts. In DNA, the CDR3 is TGCAGTGCTAGAGGACACATCCAAGAGACCCAGTACTTC. This sequence encodes CSARGHIQETQYF. The chain joins TRBV20-1 to TRBJ2-5; no clear D gene. CDR3 length equals 13 residues. The V gene lost 1 base and the J gene lost 1 base, with 7 bases spanning the gap. Germline CDR1 reads DFQATT; CDR2 reads SNEGSKA (reference sequence).

This clonotype has ten or more counts. J is TRBJ1-1 and V is TRBV5-1; the match to TRBD1 covers 12 bases. The V gene end was trimmed by 4 bases and the J gene end by 6 bases; junction bases not matched to a gene: 7. Germline values: CDR1 SGHRS, CDR2 YFSETQ. The CDR3 covers 15 residues. CDR3 in amino acids: CASSVGQGAWSEAFF. For the CDR3, the DNA is TGCGCCAGCAGCGTGGGACAGGGGGCTTGGTCTGAAGCTTTCTTT.

Ten or more counts support this clonotype. The chain links TRBV28 to TRBJ2-7; no firm D call. CDR3 length: 15 residues. Germline-derived CDR1 and CDR2 are MDHEN and SYDVKM. V shed 4 bases and J shed 2 bases, with 15 bases lying between them. CDR3 coding DNA: TGTGCCAGCAGTTATTCGGACGGAGCTGCCTACGAGCAGTACTTC. Encoded protein: CASSYSDGAAYEQYF.

Note on this clonotype: Since a much larger clone is just one base distant, this may be a read error. V usage is TRBV5-8 and J usage is TRBJ2-1, with TRBD2 as a possible D gene (5 bases). Germline V gene lookup returns CDR1 SGHTS and CDR2 YDEGEE. This CDR3 spans 13 amino acids. The CDR3 DNA reads as TGTGCCAGCAACTTGGCCGGGGTACATGAGCAGTTCTTC. Translation gives CASNLAGVHEQFF.

This clonotype has at least ten counts. This chain uses TRBV15 with TRBJ1-2, with TRBD1 identical over 8 bases. The CDR3 is 16 amino acids. Germline trimming cut 0 bases from V and 8 bases from J; bases unmatched to any gene: 11. Germline CDR1 reads LNHNV; CDR2 reads YYDKDF (reference sequence). The CDR3 DNA follows: TGTGCCACCAGCAGAGATTCCCTCGACAGGGGAGGCGGCTACACCTTC. This encodes CATSRDSLDRGGGYTF.

This clonotype was detected many times. V usage is TRBV7-9 and J usage is TRBJ1-5; D is possibly TRBD1 (5 bases). Germline assignment: CDR1 SEHNR and CDR2 FQNEAQ (reference sequence). This CDR3 contains 15 residues. The germline V and J ends were trimmed by 1 base and 3 bases, with 10 bases remaining between them. CDR3 sequence reads: CASSLEEGSNQPQHF. As DNA, the CDR3 is TGTGCCAGCAGCTTAGAGGAGGGGTCCAATCAGCCCCAGCATTTT.

This clonotype was picked up many times. The CDR3 nucleotides are TGTGCCAGCAGCTCTCAGGAGGGCAGAATTAATGAAAAACTGTTTTTT. It yields the protein CASSSQEGRINEKLFF. The chain carries TRBV7-2 and TRBJ1-4, with unresolved D. V lost 4 bases and J lost 4, with 16 bases in between. The CDR3 totals 16 residues. Germline V gene lookup returns CDR1 SGHTA and CDR2 FQGNSA.

This clonotype was seen ten or more times. The chain is built from TRBV6-5 and TRBJ2-3; 7 bases are shared with TRBD1. Germline V gene sequence: CDR1 MNHEY, CDR2 SVGAGI. Unmatched junction bases numbered 8, after V lost 6 bases and J lost 2 bases. The CDR3 runs 15 residues. CDR3 DNA: TGTGCCAGCAGCTATCAGGGGGATTTCACAGATACGCAGTATTTT. It encodes CASSYQGDFTDTQYF.